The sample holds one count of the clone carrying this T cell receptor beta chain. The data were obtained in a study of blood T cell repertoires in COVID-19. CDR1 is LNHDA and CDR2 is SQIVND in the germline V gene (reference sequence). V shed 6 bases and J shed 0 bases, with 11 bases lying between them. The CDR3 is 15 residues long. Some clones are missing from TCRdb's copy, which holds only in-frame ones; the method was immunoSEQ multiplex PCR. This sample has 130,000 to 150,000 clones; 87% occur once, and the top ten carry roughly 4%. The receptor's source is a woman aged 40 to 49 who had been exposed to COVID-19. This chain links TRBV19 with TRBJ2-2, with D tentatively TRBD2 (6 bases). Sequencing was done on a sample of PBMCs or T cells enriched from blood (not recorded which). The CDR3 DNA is TGTGCCAGTAGAGTGGGGGGATCGAACACCGGGGAGCTGTTTTTT. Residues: CASRVGGSNTGELFF.